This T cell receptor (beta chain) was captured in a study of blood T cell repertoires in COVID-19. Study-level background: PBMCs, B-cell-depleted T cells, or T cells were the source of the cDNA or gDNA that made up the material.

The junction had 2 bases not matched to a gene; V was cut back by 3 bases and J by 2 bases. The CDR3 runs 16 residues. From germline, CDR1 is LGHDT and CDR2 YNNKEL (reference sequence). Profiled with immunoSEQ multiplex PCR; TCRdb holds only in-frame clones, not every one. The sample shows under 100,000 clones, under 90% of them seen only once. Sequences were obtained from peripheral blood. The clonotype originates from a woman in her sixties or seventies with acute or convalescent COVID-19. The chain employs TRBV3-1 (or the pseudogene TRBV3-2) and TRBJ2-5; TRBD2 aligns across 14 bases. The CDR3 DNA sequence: TGTGCCAGCAGCCAGTGGACTAGCGGGGGGCAAGAGACCCAGTACTTC. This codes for CASSQWTSGGQETQYF.